The source of this TCR beta chain is a study of cytomegalovirus exposure and HLA in healthy donors. Whole-study context: Of the donors genotyped, a few hundred in all, 81% fell in the Caucasian-associated ancestry cluster. Notes on the study in general: The study listed some 160 cytomegalovirus-associated TCR beta chains. Judged likely to be a sequencing artifact was a cluster of highly shared sequence variants.

Details on this clone: Its antigen is as yet unknown.

Both 60 Vbeta primers and 13 Jbeta primers went into the PCR. Authors' data handling: In a later analysis, about 11 million of some 80 million unique beta chains occurred in at least two donors. Sequenced by immunoSEQ multiplex PCR; TCRdb stores in-frame clones only, minus some. V and J calls and clone size follow that table, whereas D and trimming were derived from the DNA. There are under 150,000 clones in the sample; over 55% occur only once, and about 8% lies in the top ten. Sequencing used PBMCs. The TCR comes from a young man in good health and CMV-seropositive.

The CDR3 protein is CASSPQRAGDGYGYTF. In DNA, the CDR3 is TGTGCCAGCAGCCCACAACGGGCGGGCGACGGCTATGGCTACACCTTC. The chain has TRBV28 and TRBJ1-2; D is unclear. This CDR3 is built from 16 residues. The V gene lost 6 bases and the J gene lost 4 bases, with 21 bases spanning the gap. Germline V gene lookup returns CDR1 MDHEN and CDR2 SYDVKM.